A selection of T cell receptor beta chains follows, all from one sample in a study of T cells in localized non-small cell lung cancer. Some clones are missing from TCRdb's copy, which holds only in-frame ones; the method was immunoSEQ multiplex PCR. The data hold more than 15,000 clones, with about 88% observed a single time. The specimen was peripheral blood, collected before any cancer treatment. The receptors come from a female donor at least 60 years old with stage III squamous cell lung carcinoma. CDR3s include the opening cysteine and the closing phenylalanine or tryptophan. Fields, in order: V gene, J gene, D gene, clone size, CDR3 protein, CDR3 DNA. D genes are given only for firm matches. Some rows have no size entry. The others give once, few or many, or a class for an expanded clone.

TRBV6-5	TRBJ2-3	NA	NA	CASSYTRGSGTDTQYF	TGTGCCAGCAGTTATACCCGAGGTAGTGGAACAGATACGCAGTATTTT
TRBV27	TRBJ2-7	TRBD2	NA	CASSSPSGSSYEQYF	TGTGCCAGCAGTTCACCTAGCGGGAGCTCCTACGAGCAGTACTTC
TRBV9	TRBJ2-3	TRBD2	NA	CASSVGLYGGGGTDTQYF	TGTGCCAGCAGCGTAGGCCTGTACGGTGGGGGGGGCACAGATACGCAGTATTTT
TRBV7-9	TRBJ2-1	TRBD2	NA	CASSFSPGLAGVVNEQFF	TGTGCCAGCAGCTTCAGCCCGGGACTAGCGGGAGTAGTCAATGAGCAGTTCTTC
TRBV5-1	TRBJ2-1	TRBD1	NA	CASSSGTGVNEQFF	TGCGCCAGCAGCTCCGGGACAGGTGTCAATGAGCAGTTCTTC
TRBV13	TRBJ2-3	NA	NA	CASSLGLGRSTDTQYF	TGTGCCAGCAGCTTAGGGTTGGGACGGAGCACAGATACGCAGTATTTT
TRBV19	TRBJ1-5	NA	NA	CARHQPQHF	TGTGCCAGACACCAGCCCCAGCATTTT
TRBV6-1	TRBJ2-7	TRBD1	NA	CASSTGTATYEQYF	TGTGCCAGCAGTACCGGGACAGCGACCTACGAGCAGTACTTC
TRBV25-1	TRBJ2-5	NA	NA	CASSWQTSQETQYF	TGTGCCAGCAGTTGGCAGACAAGCCAAGAGACCCAGTACTTC
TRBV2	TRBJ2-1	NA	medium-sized	CASRSRDSGQGEQFF	TGTGCCAGCAGGAGCCGGGACTCAGGGCAGGGTGAGCAGTTCTTC
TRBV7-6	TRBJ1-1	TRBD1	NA	CASSTIGTVITEAFF	TGTGCCAGCAGCACGATAGGGACAGTTATCACTGAAGCTTTCTTT
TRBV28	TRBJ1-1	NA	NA	CASGTTGVNTEAFF	TGTGCCAGCGGTACGACAGGCGTAAACACTGAAGCTTTCTTT
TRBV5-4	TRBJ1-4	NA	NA	CASSLNTQRNEKLFF	TGTGCCAGCAGCTTGAATACCCAGCGCAATGAAAAACTGTTTTTT
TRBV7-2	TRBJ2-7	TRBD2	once	CASSPRTSGMGAYEQYF	TGTGCCAGCAGCCCGAGGACTAGCGGGATGGGTGCCTACGAGCAGTACTTC
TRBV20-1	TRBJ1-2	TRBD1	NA	CSRGVNYGYTF	TGCAGCAGGGGGGTGAACTATGGCTACACCTTC